A selection of T cell receptor beta chains follows, all from one sample in a study of cytomegalovirus exposure and HLA in healthy donors. The data were produced by immunoSEQ multiplex PCR, yet TCRdb's version contains in-frame clones alone and is incomplete. The data show roughly 130,000 clones, more than 60% seen once. Sequencing was done on a sample of PBMCs. The receptor source for this set is a middle-aged woman in good health and CMV-seropositive. The CDR3 runs from the conserved cysteine through the conserved F or W. A D gene is named only where the DNA matches it firmly. The size entry is marked missing in some rows and otherwise reads once, few, many or a size class.

-	TRBV28	TRBJ2-7	TRBD1	TGTGCCAGCAGTACAGGGGGCTTAGGGTACGAGCAGTACTTC	CASSTGGLGYEQYF
-	TRBV18	TRBJ2-5	-	TGTGCCAGCTCAGCGACATCACCCCAAGAGACCCAGTACTTC	CASSATSPQETQYF
-	TRBV4-3	TRBJ1-4	-	TGCGCCAGCAGCCAAGAGTCCACGGGGGTGGGAAAACTGTTTTTT	CASSQESTGVGKLFF
-	TRBV29-1	TRBJ1-1	-	TGCAGCGTTAAACAGGGCTTGAACACTGAAGCTTTCTTT	CSVKQGLNTEAFF
-	TRBV9	TRBJ1-2	TRBD1	TGTGCCAGCAGCCCCGGACAGGGGCACTATGGCTACACCTTC	CASSPGQGHYGYTF
-	TRBV18	TRBJ2-5	-	TGTGCCAGCTCACCTTCGCAGCAAGAGACCCAGTACTTC	CASSPSQQETQYF
-	TRBV28	TRBJ2-5	-	TGTGCCAGCGATAAGGGGGACCAAGAGACCCAGTACTTC	CASDKGDQETQYF
-	TRBV27	TRBJ2-3	TRBD2	TGTGCCAGCAGTCAAGGGACTAGCGGGAGGGTTGGAGATACGCAGTATTTT	CASSQGTSGRVGDTQYF
-	TRBV5-1	TRBJ2-3	TRBD2	TGCGCCAGCAGCGTGGGGACTAGCGGACATTTAGCAGATACGCAGTATTTT	CASSVGTSGHLADTQYF
-	TRBV4-1	TRBJ2-1	TRBD2	TGCGCCAGCAGCCAGACCCCGGTTCGGGGGGTCAACAATGAGCAGTTCTTC	CASSQTPVRGVNNEQFF
once	TRBV19	TRBJ1-5	-	TGTGCCAGTAGTATTTCGGGAGGCAATCAGCCCCAGCATTTT	CASSISGGNQPQHF
few	TRBV28	TRBJ2-5	TRBD2	TGTGCCAGCAGTTTATCGTCAACTAGCGGGACCCAGTACTTC	CASSLSSTSGTQYF
-	TRBV6-5	TRBJ2-7	-	TGTGCCAGCAGACGGGACTCCTACTCCTACGAGCAGTACTTC	CASRRDSYSYEQYF
-	TRBV10-3	TRBJ1-2	TRBD1	TGTGCCATCACCCGACAGGGAGACTATGGCTACACCTTC	CAITRQGDYGYTF
-	TRBV4-2	TRBJ1-1	-	TGTGCCAGCAGCCAAGACCCGGCAGGGAGGGGTCGCACTGAAGCTTTCTTT	CASSQDPAGRGRTEAFF
-	TRBV4-1	TRBJ2-1	-	TGCGCCAGCAGTCCCCCCCCAGGGACTTCCCCCTACAATGAGCAGTTCTTC	CASSPPPGTSPYNEQFF
-	TRBV9	TRBJ2-2	TRBD1	TGTGCCAGCAGTAGACAGGGATCTTATACCGGGGAGCTGTTTTTT	CASSRQGSYTGELFF
-	TRBV7-8	TRBJ1-1	TRBD1	TGTGCCAGCAGCCTGGAAAGGGACAGGATCATCTTGAACACTGAAGCTTTCTTT	CASSLERDRIILNTEAFF
few	TRBV30	TRBJ1-2	TRBD1	TGTGCCTGCTTCCGGGACAGGGTCAGGACAGGGTCAGGCTACACCTTC	CACFRDRVRTGSGYTF
-	TRBV7-2	TRBJ2-5	TRBD2	TGTGCCAGCAGCTTAGTGTCTAGCGGGGGGAAAGAGACCCAGTACTTC	CASSLVSSGGKETQYF
once	TRBV11-3	TRBJ1-1	-	TGTGCCAGCAGCTTAGGACGGGGGTCAGTTGAAGCTTTCTTT	CASSLGRGSVEAFF
-	TRBV6-1	TRBJ1-4	TRBD1	TGTGCCAGCGGAGGACAGGGGGTTGCTAATGAAAAACTGTTTTTT	CASGGQGVANEKLFF
once	TRBV28	TRBJ1-4	-	TGTGCCAGCAGTCCCGGACAGTCAACTAATGAAAAACTGTTTTTT	CASSPGQSTNEKLFF
-	TRBV7-9	TRBJ1-1	-	TGTGCCAGCAGCCCCTTTTCGCGAGGGGAAGCTTTCTTT	CASSPFSRGEAFF
-	TRBV6-1	TRBJ1-1	-	TGTGCCAGCAGTGAGGACCCGGGGGGGACTGAAGCTTTCTTT	CASSEDPGGTEAFF
-	TRBV11-2	TRBJ2-3	TRBD2	TGTGCCAGCAGCTTAGTTAGACTAGCGGGAGGGACGCAGTATTTT	CASSLVRLAGGTQYF
-	TRBV7-2	TRBJ1-3	TRBD1	TGTGCCAGCAGCATACAGGGGACTGGAAACACCATATATTTT	CASSIQGTGNTIYF
-	TRBV18	TRBJ2-3	-	TGTGCCAGCACCCCAGGGAATCGGGCAGATACGCAGTATTTT	CASTPGNRADTQYF
-	TRBV19	TRBJ1-5	-	TGTGCCAGTAGTACTATAGATTCTAGCAATCAGCCCCAGCATTTT	CASSTIDSSNQPQHF
-	TRBV5-1	TRBJ1-2	-	TGCGCCAGCAGCTTGCCATCAGGGGCGGACTATGGCTACACCTTC	CASSLPSGADYGYTF
-	TRBV4-1	TRBJ2-5	TRBD2	TGCGCCAGCAGCCAACCAAGCGGGGGCCAAGAGACCCAGTACTTC	CASSQPSGGQETQYF
once	TRBV30	TRBJ2-7	TRBD1	TGTGCCTGGACTGCCGGGACAGGGCGATACGAGCAGTACTTC	CAWTAGTGRYEQYF
-	TRBV4-2	TRBJ1-2	-	TGTGCCAGCAGCCAAGCTGAAGACAGATACTCCCTAAACTATGGCTACACCTTC	CASSQAEDRYSLNYGYTF